This T cell receptor beta chain was documented in a study of T cell responses to AZD1222 COVID-19 vaccine (dated by TCRdb to the early 2020s). Looking at the study overall: A total of 233 trial participants underwent TCR sequencing, of whom about 210 received two doses of AZD1222 and some 26 received two doses of the MenACWY control vaccine. Trial participants were enrolled by age into 18-55, 56-69 and 70-plus year subgroups, with roughly 160, 29 and 62 TCR-sequenced participants respectively. Study-wide conclusions, independent of this receptor: A significant rise in spike-specific TCR breadth and depth was observed after two AZD1222 doses relative to day 0 and relative to MenACWY recipients. CD4 TCRs associated with the vaccine covered the entire spike protein, and the dominant responses were in regions 160-218 and 743-854. In the small 56-69-year group, the increase in depth fell short of significance, most likely because of low power. Reportedly, close to half of the unique spike-specific TCRs recognized epitopes lying outside the regions that are mutated in the B.1.351 and B.1.1.7 variants. Conclusions about previously exposed vaccinees were limited because only six AZD1222 recipients were SARS-CoV-2 seropositive at baseline. Participants were mostly white British, with more females than males. The authors suggested clonal diversity may have been underestimated. Because no samples from the day 14 peak response were available, repertoires could be characterized only after the peak T cell response.

The CDR3 regions of human TCRbeta chains were analyzed by immunosequencing. Per the original workflow: TCRs in the repertoires were compared against a reference library of SARS-CoV-2-specific TCRs that had been generated with the MIRA antigen-specificity platform. Breadth was defined as the fraction of unique TCRs that were SARS-CoV-2-associated, and depth was defined as the fraction of total T cells that were SARS-CoV-2-associated. Using the MIRA data, each spike-specific TCR was assigned both to the spike region to which the TCR was reactive and to a CD4 or CD8 class. Log10-transformed breadth and depth values were compared by one-way ANOVA with Sidak's multiple comparisons tests. This is the immuneACCESS table as TCRdb keeps it, with only in-frame sequences that have V and J called. A part of the clones is gone; compared with another copy, unresolved V genes explain less than half, and the rest is unexplained. V and J calls and clone size are copied from that table; D and trimming were computed from the DNA. A total of 95,000 to 150,000 clones appear in this sample, more than 80% of them only once. The ten largest clones capture 4.4% of the sample.

Read against the paper, the sample's time point label means: about 28 days (+/-7) after the second vaccine dose. AZD1222 recipients whose second dose came at about 4 weeks and those whose second dose came at about 12 weeks were combined into one group, since spike-specific TCR depth and breadth did not differ between the two schedules. Vaccinee samples came from UK trials COV001 and COV002, including a single-blind randomized controlled phase 2/3 trial of AZD1222 (ChAdOx1 nCoV-19) in healthy adults. Trial participant PBMC samples were collected at day 0 and day 28 after the second dose for TCRbeta chain sequencing. About this clone: Its antigen is not yet known. Base qualities are not recorded, but no much larger clone differs from it by a single base.

The germline V gene (reference sequence) supplies CDR1 DFQATT and CDR2 SNEGSKA. The junction carries 8 bases between V and J, which are trimmed by 3 bases and 5 bases respectively. From cysteine to phenylalanine, the CDR3 is 12 amino acids long. The retained sequence is limited to the CDR3, 36 bases, with the frame set at the first base. The chain is assembled from TRBV20-1 and TRBJ1-5; no D segment can be confidently identified. Here the sequenced sample was peripheral blood, taken 28 days after the second AZD1222 dose. This receptor was identified in an adult who received the AZD1222 COVID-19 vaccine. The CDR3 here reads CSASRIDQPQHF. In nucleotide form, the sequence is TGCAGTGCTAGTCGGATTGATCAGCCCCAGCATTTT.